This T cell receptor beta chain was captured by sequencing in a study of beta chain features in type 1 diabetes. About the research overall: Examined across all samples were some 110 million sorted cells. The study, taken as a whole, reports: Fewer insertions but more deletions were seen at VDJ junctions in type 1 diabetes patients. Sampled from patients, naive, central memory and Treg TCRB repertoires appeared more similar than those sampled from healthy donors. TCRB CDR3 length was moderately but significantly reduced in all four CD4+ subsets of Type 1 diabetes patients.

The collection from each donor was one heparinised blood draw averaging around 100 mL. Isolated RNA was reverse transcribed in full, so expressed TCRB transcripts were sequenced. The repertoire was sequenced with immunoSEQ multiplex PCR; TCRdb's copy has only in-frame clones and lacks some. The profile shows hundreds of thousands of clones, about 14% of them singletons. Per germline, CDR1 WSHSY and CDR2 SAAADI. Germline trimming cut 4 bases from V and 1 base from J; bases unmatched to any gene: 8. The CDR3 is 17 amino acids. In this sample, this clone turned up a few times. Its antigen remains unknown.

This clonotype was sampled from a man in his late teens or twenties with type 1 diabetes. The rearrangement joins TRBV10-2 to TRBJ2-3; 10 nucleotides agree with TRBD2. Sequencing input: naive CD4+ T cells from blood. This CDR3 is CASSALAGERGTDTQYF. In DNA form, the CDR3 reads TGCGCCAGCAGTGCTCTAGCGGGAGAGAGGGGCACAGATACGCAGTATTTT.